The source of this TCR beta chain is a study of OX40 agonist ivuxolimab in advanced cancers. Study summary: Intravenous ivuxolimab at 0.01 to 10 mg/kg was given to patients every 2 weeks.

This CDR3 has 17 amino acids. V lost 0 bases to trimming and J lost 6 bases, with 21 bases between them. Germline-derived CDR1 and CDR2 are GTSNPN and SVGIG (reference sequence). Only in-frame clones appear in the TCRdb table, and some are missing; sequencing was by immunoSEQ multiplex PCR. The repertoire holds 43,000 or so clones, with roughly 89% as singletons. Study findings and constraints: Among the lowest levels of clonal expansion were found in partial responders at 0.1-3.0 mg/kg.

Details on this clone: What it binds is unknown.

Sequenced material: CD4+ or CD8+ T cells sorted from blood, taken in a trial of the OX40 agonist ivuxolimab. The V call is TRBV30, the J call TRBJ2-1, with D maybe TRBD2 (6 bases). This TCR was sampled from an adult with an advanced solid tumor such as melanoma, head and neck, liver or kidney cancer. In nucleotides, the CDR3 is TGTGCCTGGAGTGTAGCCAAACTAGCCCGCGGTACCAATGAGCAGTTCTTC. This codes for CAWSVAKLARGTNEQFF.